This TCR beta chain was sequenced during a study of blood T cell repertoires in COVID-19. About the study: Acute-phase and convalescent COVID-19 samples originated in the United States, Italy and Spain. T cells, B-cell-depleted T cells, or PBMCs supplied cDNA or gDNA.

Under the authors' procedure: How many nucleated cells were present was estimated from reference gene primer amplification. The data were produced by immunoSEQ multiplex PCR, yet TCRdb's version contains in-frame clones alone and is incomplete. That table gives V, J and clone size, and the DNA gave D and trimming. Here the sample spans about 140,000 clones, about 82% being singletons. Germline values: CDR1 SGHNT, CDR2 YYREEE (reference sequence). CDR3 length equals 15 residues. Trimming removed 0 bases from V and 7 bases from J, with 16 bases in between. V gene TRBV5-4 combines with J gene TRBJ1-2, with a possible D match to TRBD1 (5 bases). The sequenced material came from peripheral blood. This clonotype was sampled from a woman aged 55 to 70 with acute or convalescent COVID-19. As DNA, the CDR3 is TGTGCCAGCAGCTTGGAACAGGCCGACGTCCGTGGCTACACCTTC. Protein sequence: CASSLEQADVRGYTF.